In this sample, the clone carrying this T cell receptor beta chain turned up a few times. No antigen is known for it. This sample is part of a study of cytomegalovirus exposure and HLA in healthy donors. Study summary: Of approximately 400 genotyped donors, about 80% clustered with self-reported Caucasian donors. Study-wide results and caveats: Many donors shared some public TCRs, even though most TCR sequences were rare. A cluster of highly shared sequence variants was likely a sequencing artifact. Excluded: some indistinguishable V segments such as TRBV6-2 and TRBV6-3.

PCR was performed using 60 Vbeta and 13 Jbeta primers. Sequenced by immunoSEQ multiplex PCR; TCRdb stores in-frame clones only, minus some. Of about 120,000 clones in the sample, approximately 80% were seen once. Germline V gene data show CDR1 as LNHDA and CDR2 as SQIVND (reference sequence). This CDR3 is built from 13 residues. Trimming pared 1 base from V and 2 bases from J, leaving 5 bases between. This TCR was sampled from a female donor in good health and CMV-seronegative. This chain uses TRBV19 with TRBJ1-1; weak D call: TRBD1 (5 bases). The specimen was PBMCs. The DNA for the CDR3 is TGTGCCAGTAGTATAGGGGGCAACACTGAAGCTTTCTTT. It codes for CASSIGGNTEAFF.